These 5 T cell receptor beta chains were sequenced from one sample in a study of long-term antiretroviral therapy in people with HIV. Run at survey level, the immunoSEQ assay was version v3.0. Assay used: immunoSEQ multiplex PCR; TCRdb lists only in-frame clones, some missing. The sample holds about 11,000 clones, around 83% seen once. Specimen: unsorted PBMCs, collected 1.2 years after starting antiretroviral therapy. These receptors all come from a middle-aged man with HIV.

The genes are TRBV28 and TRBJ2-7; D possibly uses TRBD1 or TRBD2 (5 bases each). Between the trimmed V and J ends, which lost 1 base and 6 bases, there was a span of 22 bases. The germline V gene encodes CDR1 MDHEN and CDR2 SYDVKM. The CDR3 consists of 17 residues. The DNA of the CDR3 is TGTGCCAGCAGTTTATATTTTGCTGGGACGCCCGGCGGCGAGCAGTACTTC. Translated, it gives CASSLYFAGTPGGEQYF. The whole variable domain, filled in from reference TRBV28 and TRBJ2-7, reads DVKVTQSSRYLVKRTGEKVFLECVQDMDHENMFWYRQDPGLGLRLIYFSYDVKMKEKGDIPEGYSVSREKKERFSLILESASTNQTSMYLCASSLYFAGTPGGEQYFGPGTRLTVT.

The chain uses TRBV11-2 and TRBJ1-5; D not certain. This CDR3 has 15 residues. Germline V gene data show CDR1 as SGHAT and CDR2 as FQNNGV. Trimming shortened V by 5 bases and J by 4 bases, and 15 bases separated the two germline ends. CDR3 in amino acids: CASSPHAGSNQPQHF. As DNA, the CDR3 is TGTGCCAGCAGCCCCCATGCAGGCTCTAATCAGCCCCAGCATTTT.

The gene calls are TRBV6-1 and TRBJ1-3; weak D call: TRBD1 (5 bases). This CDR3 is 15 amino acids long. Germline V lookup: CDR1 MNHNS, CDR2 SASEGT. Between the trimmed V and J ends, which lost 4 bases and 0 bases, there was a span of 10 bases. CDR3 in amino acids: CASSARERSGNTIYF. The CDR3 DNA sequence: TGTGCCAGCAGTGCCAGGGAACGCTCTGGAAACACCATATATTTT.

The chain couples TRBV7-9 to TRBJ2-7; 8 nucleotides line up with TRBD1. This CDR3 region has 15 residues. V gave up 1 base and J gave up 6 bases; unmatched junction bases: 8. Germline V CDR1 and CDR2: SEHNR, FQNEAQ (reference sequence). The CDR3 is CASSLEQGARSEQYF. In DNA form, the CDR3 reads TGTGCCAGCAGCTTAGAGCAGGGGGCGAGGAGCGAGCAGTACTTC.

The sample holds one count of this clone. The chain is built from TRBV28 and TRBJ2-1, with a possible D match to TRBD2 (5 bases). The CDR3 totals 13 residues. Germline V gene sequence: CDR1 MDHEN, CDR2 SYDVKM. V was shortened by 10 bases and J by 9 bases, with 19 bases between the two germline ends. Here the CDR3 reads CATGVIPNSEQFF. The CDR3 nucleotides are TGTGCCACCGGGGTCATCCCGAACTCTGAGCAGTTCTTC.